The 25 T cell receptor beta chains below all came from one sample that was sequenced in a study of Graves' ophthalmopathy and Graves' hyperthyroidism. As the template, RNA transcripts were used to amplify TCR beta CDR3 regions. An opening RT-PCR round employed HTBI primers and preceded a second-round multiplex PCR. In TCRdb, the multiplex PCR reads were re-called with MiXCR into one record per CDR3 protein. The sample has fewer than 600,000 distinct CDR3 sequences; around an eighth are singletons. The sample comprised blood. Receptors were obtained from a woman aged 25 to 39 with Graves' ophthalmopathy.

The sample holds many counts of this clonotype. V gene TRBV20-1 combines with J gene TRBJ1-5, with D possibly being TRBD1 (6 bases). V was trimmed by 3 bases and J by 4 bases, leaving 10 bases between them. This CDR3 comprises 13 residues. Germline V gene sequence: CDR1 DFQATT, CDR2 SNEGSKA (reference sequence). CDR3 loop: CSARETGNQPQHF. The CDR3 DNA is TGCAGTGCTAGGGAAACAGGGAATCAGCCCCAGCATTTT.

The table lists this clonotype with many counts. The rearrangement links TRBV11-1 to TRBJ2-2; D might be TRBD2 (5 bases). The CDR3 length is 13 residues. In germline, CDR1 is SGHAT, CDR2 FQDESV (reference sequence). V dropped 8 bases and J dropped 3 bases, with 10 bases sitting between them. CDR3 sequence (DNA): TGTGCCAGCCTAACGGACTACACCGGGGAGCTGTTTTTT. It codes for CASLTDYTGELFF. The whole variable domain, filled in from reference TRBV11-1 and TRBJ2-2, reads EAEVAQSPRYKITEKSQAVAFWCDPISGHATLYWYRQILGQGPELLVQFQDESVVDDSQLPKDRFSAERLKGVDSTLKIQPAELGDSAMYLCASLTDYTGELFFGEGSRLTVL.

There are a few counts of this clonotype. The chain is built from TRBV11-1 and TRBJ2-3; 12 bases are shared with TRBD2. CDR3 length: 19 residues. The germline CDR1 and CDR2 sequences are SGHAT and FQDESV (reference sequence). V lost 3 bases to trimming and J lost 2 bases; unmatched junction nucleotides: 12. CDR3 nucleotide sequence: TGTGCCAGCAGCTTGCGCGGACTAGCGGGATCTCGACACACAGATACGCAGTATTTT. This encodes CASSLRGLAGSRHTDTQYF.

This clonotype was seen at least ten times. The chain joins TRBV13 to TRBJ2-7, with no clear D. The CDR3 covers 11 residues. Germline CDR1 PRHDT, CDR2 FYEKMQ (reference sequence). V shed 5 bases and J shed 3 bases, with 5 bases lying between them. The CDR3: CASSKNYEQYF. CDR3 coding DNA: TGTGCCAGCAGCAAAAACTACGAGCAGTACTTC.

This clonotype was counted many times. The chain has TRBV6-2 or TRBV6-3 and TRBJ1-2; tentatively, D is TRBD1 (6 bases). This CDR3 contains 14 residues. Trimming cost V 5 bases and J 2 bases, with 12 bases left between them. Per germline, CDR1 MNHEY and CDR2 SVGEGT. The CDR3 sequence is CASSTRGLNYGYTF. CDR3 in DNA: TGTGCCAGCAGTACCAGGGGACTGAACTATGGCTACACCTTC.

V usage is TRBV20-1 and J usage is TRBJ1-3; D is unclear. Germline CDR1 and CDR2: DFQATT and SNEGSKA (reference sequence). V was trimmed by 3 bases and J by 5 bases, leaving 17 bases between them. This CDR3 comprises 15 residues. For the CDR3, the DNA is TGCAGTGCTAGCGAAGGCAGCTTTTTTCGAAACACCATATATTTT. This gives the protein CSASEGSFFRNTIYF.

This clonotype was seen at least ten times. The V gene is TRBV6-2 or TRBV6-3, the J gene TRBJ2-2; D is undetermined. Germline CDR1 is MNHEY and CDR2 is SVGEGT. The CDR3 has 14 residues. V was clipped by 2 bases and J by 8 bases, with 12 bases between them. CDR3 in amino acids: CASSYRRFLGELFF. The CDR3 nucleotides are TGTGCCAGCAGTTACAGGCGCTTTTTGGGGGAGCTGTTTTTT.

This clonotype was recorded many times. CDR3 in amino acids: CAINSGTGGFGTGELFF. In DNA form, the CDR3 reads TGTGCCATCAACTCCGGGACAGGGGGCTTTGGCACCGGGGAGCTGTTTTTT. The chain couples TRBV10-3 to TRBJ2-2; the match to TRBD1 covers 12 bases. The CDR3 has 17 amino acids. CDR1 is ENHRY and CDR2 is SYGVKD in the germline V gene. Trimming at V came to 7 bases and at J to 4 bases, leaving 10 bases not matched to a gene.

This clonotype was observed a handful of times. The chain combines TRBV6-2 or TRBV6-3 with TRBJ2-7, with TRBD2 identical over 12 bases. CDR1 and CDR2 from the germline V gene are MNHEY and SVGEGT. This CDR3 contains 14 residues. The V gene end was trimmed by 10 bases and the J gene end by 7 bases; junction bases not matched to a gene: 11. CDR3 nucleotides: TGTGCCACCACGGATCTAGCGGGAGGGCAAGAGCAGTACTTC. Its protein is CATTDLAGGQEQYF.

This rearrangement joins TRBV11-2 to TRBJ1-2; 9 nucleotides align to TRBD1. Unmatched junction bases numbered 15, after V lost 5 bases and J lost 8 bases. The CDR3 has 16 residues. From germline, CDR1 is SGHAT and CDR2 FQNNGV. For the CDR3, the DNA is TGTGCCAGCAGCCGCCGGGACAGGGTGCGGGGTGAAGGCTACACCTTC. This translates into CASSRRDRVRGEGYTF.

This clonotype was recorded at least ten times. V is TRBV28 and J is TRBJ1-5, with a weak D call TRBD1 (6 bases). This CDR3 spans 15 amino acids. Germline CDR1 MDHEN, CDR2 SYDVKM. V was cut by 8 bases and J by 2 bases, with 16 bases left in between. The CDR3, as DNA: TGTGCCAGCTCTAGGGGGTGGACTCGCAATCAGCCCCAGCATTTT. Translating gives CASSRGWTRNQPQHF.

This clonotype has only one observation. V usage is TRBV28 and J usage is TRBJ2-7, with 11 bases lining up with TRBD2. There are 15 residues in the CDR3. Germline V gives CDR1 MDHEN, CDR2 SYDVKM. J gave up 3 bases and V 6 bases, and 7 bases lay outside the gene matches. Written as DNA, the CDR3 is TGTGCCAGCAGGCCTACTAGCGGGAGCGACTACGAGCAGTACTTC. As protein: CASRPTSGSDYEQYF.

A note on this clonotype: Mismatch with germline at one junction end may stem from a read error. The CDR3 coding sequence is TGTGCCAGCAGTTATGCTGGCTCCGGGGATCTGTTTTTT. Translation: CASSYAGSGDLFF. V and J are TRBV6-5 and TRBJ2-2; the D gene is possibly TRBD2 (5 bases). CDR3 length: 13 residues. The germline gives CDR1 MNHEY, CDR2 SVGAGI.

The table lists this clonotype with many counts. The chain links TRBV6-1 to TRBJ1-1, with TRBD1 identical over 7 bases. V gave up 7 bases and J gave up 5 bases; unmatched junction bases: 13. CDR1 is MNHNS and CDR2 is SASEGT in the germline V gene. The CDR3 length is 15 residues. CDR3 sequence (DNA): TGTGCCAGCACAGCCAGGGGGGCGCCAGGGACTGAAGCTTTCTTT. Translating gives CASTARGAPGTEAFF.

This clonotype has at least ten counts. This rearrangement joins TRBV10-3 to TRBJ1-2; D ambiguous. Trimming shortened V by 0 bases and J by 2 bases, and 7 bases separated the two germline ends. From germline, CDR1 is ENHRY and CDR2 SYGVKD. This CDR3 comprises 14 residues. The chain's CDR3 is CAISESSRNYGYTF. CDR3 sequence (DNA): TGTGCCATCAGTGAGTCGAGTCGGAACTATGGCTACACCTTC.

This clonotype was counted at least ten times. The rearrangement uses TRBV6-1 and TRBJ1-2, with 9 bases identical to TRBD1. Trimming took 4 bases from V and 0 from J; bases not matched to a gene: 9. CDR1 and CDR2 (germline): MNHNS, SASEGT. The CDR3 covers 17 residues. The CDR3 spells CASSGWDRDITNYGYTF. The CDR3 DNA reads TGTGCCAGCAGTGGTTGGGACAGGGACATTACTAACTATGGCTACACCTTC.

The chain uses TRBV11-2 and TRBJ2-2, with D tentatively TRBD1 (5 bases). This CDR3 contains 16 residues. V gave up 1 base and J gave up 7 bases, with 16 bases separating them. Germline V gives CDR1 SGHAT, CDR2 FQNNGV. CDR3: CASSLGWGAGDGELFF. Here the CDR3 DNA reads TGTGCCAGCAGCTTAGGGTGGGGCGCCGGAGACGGGGAGCTGTTTTTT.

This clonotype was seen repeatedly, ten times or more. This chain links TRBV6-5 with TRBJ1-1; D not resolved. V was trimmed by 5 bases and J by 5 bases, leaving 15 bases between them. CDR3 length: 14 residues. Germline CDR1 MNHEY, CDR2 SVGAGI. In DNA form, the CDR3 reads TGTGCCAGCAGTCCCTCGGCAAGAAGGACTGAAGCTTTCTTT. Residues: CASSPSARRTEAFF.

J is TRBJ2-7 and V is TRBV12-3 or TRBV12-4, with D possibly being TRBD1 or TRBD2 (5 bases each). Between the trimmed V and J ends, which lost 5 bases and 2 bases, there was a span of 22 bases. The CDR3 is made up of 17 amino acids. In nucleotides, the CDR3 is TGTGCCAGCAGTGCTCTGGGTCCCGGGACGGGAACCTACGAGCAGTACTTC. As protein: CASSALGPGTGTYEQYF.

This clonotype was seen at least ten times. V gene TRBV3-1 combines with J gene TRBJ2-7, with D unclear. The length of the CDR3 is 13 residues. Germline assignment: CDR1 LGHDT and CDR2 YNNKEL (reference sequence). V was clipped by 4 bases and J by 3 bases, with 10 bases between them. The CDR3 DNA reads TGTGCCAGCAGCCCTAGACATTTCTACGAGCAGTACTTC. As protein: CASSPRHFYEQYF.

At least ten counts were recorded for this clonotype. The chain's CDR3 is CSASTSGVTYEQYF. CDR3 bases: TGCAGTGCGTCGACTAGCGGGGTTACCTACGAGCAGTACTTC. The chain is built from TRBV20-1 and TRBJ2-7; 11 bases map to TRBD2. This CDR3 region has 14 residues. The ends lost 6 bases at V and 2 bases at J; junction bases unmatched: 6. Looked up from germline, CDR1 is DFQATT and CDR2 is SNEGSKA (reference sequence).

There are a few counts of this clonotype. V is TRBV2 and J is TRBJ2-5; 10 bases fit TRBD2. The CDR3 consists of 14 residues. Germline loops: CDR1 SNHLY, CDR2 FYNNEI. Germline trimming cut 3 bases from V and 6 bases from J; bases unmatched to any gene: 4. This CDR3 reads CASSDGSGRKTQYF. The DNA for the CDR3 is TGTGCCAGCAGTGACGGTAGCGGGAGGAAGACCCAGTACTTC.

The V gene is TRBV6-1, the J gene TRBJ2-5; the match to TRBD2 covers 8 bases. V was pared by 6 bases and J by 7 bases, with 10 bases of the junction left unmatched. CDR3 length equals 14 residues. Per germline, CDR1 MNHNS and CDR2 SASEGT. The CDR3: CASRGLGPGGTQYF. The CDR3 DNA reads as TGTGCCAGCAGGGGACTAGGACCAGGCGGGACCCAGTACTTC.

CDR3 nucleotide sequence: TGTGCCAGCAGCAGTGACTCCGTTGGGCAGTACTTC. It specifies CASSSDSVGQYF. The J gene is TRBJ2-7, the V gene TRBV28; no definite D call. The germline V gene has CDR1 MDHEN and CDR2 SYDVKM. V lost 6 bases to trimming and J lost 9 bases, with 15 bases between them. The CDR3 is 12 amino acids.

CDR3 DNA sequence: TGTGCCAGCAACCCCGGGACGGGAGCGTGGAACACTGAAGCTTTCTTT. Its translation: CASNPGTGAWNTEAFF. V gene TRBV12-3 or TRBV12-4 combines with J gene TRBJ1-1; the D gene is possibly TRBD1 (5 bases). V was clipped by 7 bases and J by 1 base, with 19 bases between them. This CDR3 is built from 16 residues.